The 27 T cell receptor beta chains below all came from one sample that was sequenced in a study of lymphopenia after photon versus proton radiotherapy (dated 2019 in TCRdb). The library was built by means of the immunoSEQ multiplex PCR assay. TCRdb mirrors the immuneACCESS table, restricted to in-frame sequences. Some clones are absent from its copies; in checked studies, under half trace to an unresolved V gene, and the reason for the others is unknown. A total of 45,000 to 65,000 clones appear in this sample, 92% of them only once. More than 15% of the sample is in the top ten clones. Here the sequenced sample was peripheral blood, taken from a patient treated with photon-based radiotherapy. Source of these receptors: a woman aged 40 to 55 with cholangiocarcinoma.

This chain uses TRBV6-1 with TRBJ2-7; TRBD1 is a possible D gene (6 bases). CDR1 and CDR2 (germline): MNHNS, SASEGT. V was trimmed by 6 bases and J by 1 base, leaving 10 bases between them. The CDR3 is made up of 13 amino acids. This CDR3 is CASRTGSSYEQYF. Here the CDR3 DNA reads TGTGCCAGCAGAACAGGGTCTTCCTACGAGCAGTACTTC.

V gene TRBV28 combines with J gene TRBJ1-1; D is uncertain. The V end lost 3 bases, the J end lost 1 base, and 9 bases lay between the germline ends. Germline V CDR1 and CDR2: MDHEN, SYDVKM. The CDR3 consists of 14 residues. The CDR3 is CASSFHSENTEAFF. Written as DNA, the CDR3 is TGTGCCAGCAGTTTCCACAGTGAGAACACTGAAGCTTTCTTT.

The chain has TRBV5-8 and TRBJ1-2, with 8 bases that match TRBD1. The ends lost 3 bases at V and 4 bases at J; junction bases unmatched: 8. This CDR3 comprises 15 residues. Germline V lookup: CDR1 SGHTS, CDR2 YDEGEE. The CDR3 region has the DNA TGTGCCAGCAGCTCGGGACAGGCGGCGAGCTATGGCTACACCTTC. Its translation is CASSSGQAASYGYTF.

V is TRBV4-1 and J is TRBJ1-2; perhaps TRBD1 as D (6 bases). V gave up 0 bases and J gave up 4 bases, with 12 bases separating them. CDR1 and CDR2 from the germline V gene are MGHRA and YSYEKL. This CDR3 is built from 15 residues. The CDR3: CASSQESRGFYGYTF. In DNA, the CDR3 is TGCGCCAGCAGCCAAGAAAGCAGGGGTTTCTATGGCTACACCTTC.

The chain carries TRBV18 and TRBJ2-3; 8 bases fit TRBD1. CDR1 and CDR2 (germline): KGHSH, LQKENI. V was clipped by 3 bases and J by 2 bases; unmatched bases: 7. This CDR3 has 16 residues. CDR3: CASSPYRGDTTDTQYF. The CDR3 DNA reads TGTGCCAGCTCACCCTACAGGGGGGATACCACAGATACGCAGTATTTT.

In DNA, the CDR3 is TGCGCCAGCAGCCAAGCTGGCACCTATGGCTACACCTTC. Translated, it gives CASSQAGTYGYTF. The chain uses TRBV4-3 and TRBJ1-2; D is undetermined. This CDR3 has 13 amino acids. From germline, CDR1 is LGHNA and CDR2 YSLEER. The germline V and J ends were trimmed by 1 base and 4 bases, with 7 bases remaining between them.

DNA for the CDR3: TGTGCCTGCTCGCAGCTCAGGGGGCCCCAAGAGACCCAGTACTTC. The encoded protein is CACSQLRGPQETQYF. V and J are TRBV30 and TRBJ2-5; 8 bases fit TRBD1. This CDR3 spans 15 amino acids. Germline V gives CDR1 GTSNPN, CDR2 SVGIG (reference sequence). V shed 6 bases, J shed 1 base, and the junction held 10 bases outside the gene matches.

This chain connects TRBV4-1 to TRBJ1-1, with D hard to call. Trimming removed 3 bases from V and 4 bases from J, with 9 bases in between. CDR3 length: 13 amino acids. Germline V gene lookup returns CDR1 MGHRA and CDR2 YSYEKL. The CDR3 loop reads CASSQYEGTEAFF. The CDR3 coding sequence is TGCGCCAGCAGCCAGTATGAGGGCACTGAAGCTTTCTTT.

This chain uses TRBV19 with TRBJ2-7, with 7 bases fitting TRBD2. Germline V CDR1 and CDR2: LNHDA, SQIVND (reference sequence). This CDR3 has 13 residues. Unmatched junction bases numbered 4, after V lost 5 bases and J lost 3 bases. CDR3 loop: CASSPGLFYEQYF. The CDR3 bases are TGTGCCAGTAGTCCGGGACTATTCTACGAGCAGTACTTC.

The gene calls are TRBV30 and TRBJ1-2, with D unresolved. The V gene lost 2 bases and the J gene lost 5 bases, with 9 bases spanning the gap. This CDR3 comprises 12 residues. In germline, CDR1 is GTSNPN, CDR2 SVGIG (reference sequence). CDR3 in DNA: TGTGCCTGGAGTCGCGACGGTTATGGCTACACCTTC. This gives the protein CAWSRDGYGYTF.

The V and J genes are TRBV2 and TRBJ2-7; unclear D gene. Trimming left V 3 bases short and J 1 base short, with 10 bases between. Germline CDR1 is SNHLY and CDR2 is FYNNEI. The length of the CDR3 is 14 residues. The CDR3: CASSDWPESYEQYF. As DNA, the CDR3 is TGTGCCAGCAGTGACTGGCCAGAGTCCTACGAGCAGTACTTC.

There are a few counts of this clone. The chain links TRBV19 to TRBJ1-6; 12 positions match TRBD1. Trimming took 3 bases from V and 9 from J; bases not matched to a gene: 3. CDR1 is LNHDA and CDR2 is SQIVND in the germline V gene (reference sequence). The CDR3 spans 15 residues. The CDR3 loop is CASSMGQGAFSPLHF. The CDR3 DNA reads as TGTGCCAGTAGTATGGGACAGGGGGCTTTTTCACCCCTCCACTTT.

The chain is built from TRBV9 and TRBJ2-2; D unresolved. CDR1 is SGDLS, CDR2 YYNGEE, per germline. With 0 bases removed from V and 7 bases from J, the gap between germline ends came to 7 bases. The CDR3 consists of 13 residues. Here the CDR3 DNA reads TGTGCCAGCAGCGTAGTAAAAGTCGGGGAGCTGTTTTTT. Its translation: CASSVVKVGELFF.

V and J are TRBV6-6 and TRBJ2-7; D gene ambiguous. CDR3 length equals 15 residues. V dropped 2 bases and J dropped 3 bases, with 14 bases sitting between them. Per the germline V gene, CDR1 is MNHNY and CDR2 is SVGAGI (reference sequence). The chain's CDR3 is CASSYPKEKNYEQYF. In DNA, the CDR3 is TGTGCCAGCAGTTACCCCAAAGAGAAAAACTACGAGCAGTACTTC.

The chain combines TRBV18 with TRBJ1-4, with a tentative D call TRBD1 (6 bases). Trimming cost V 3 bases and J 5 bases, with 25 bases left between them. The CDR3 length is 19 residues. Germline CDR1 and CDR2: KGHSH and LQKENI. Here the CDR3 DNA reads TGTGCCAGCTCACCTGGGAACAGGGAAGTCCCAATCAGGAATGAAAAACTGTTTTTT. Protein sequence: CASSPGNREVPIRNEKLFF.

V and J are TRBV4-3 and TRBJ2-2; weak D call: TRBD2 (6 bases). Trimming stripped 0 bases from V and 5 bases from J, with 13 bases between. CDR1 and CDR2 (germline): LGHNA, YSLEER. The CDR3 length is 16 residues. The CDR3 loop reads CASSQDPPGGTGELFF. The CDR3 nucleotides read TGCGCCAGCAGCCAAGATCCGCCCGGGGGAACCGGGGAGCTGTTTTTT.

V usage is TRBV4-2 and J usage is TRBJ2-3; TRBD2 aligns across 8 bases. J was trimmed by 2 bases and V by 0 bases; bases with no gene match: 16. The CDR3 extends over 20 amino acids. The germline gives CDR1 LGHNA, CDR2 YNFKEQ. The CDR3 bases are TGTGCCAGCAGCCAAGAAAAAGCGGGAGCTTGGGTTGGGGTCACAGATACGCAGTATTTT. Translation: CASSQEKAGAWVGVTDTQYF.

V and J are TRBV5-5 and TRBJ2-7, with a tentative D call TRBD1 (5 bases). Germline values: CDR1 SGHKS, CDR2 YYEKEE (reference sequence). This CDR3 region has 15 residues. V was cut by 2 bases and J by 2 bases, with 14 bases left in between. DNA of the CDR3: TGTGCCAGCAGCTTAGCTGGACACCTGACCTACGAGCAGTACTTC. Its translation: CASSLAGHLTYEQYF.

The genes are TRBV28 and TRBJ1-5; D not certain. Germline loops: CDR1 MDHEN, CDR2 SYDVKM. The V end lost 6 bases, the J end lost 6 bases, and 18 bases lay between the germline ends. CDR3 length: 15 amino acids. CDR3 DNA sequence: TGTGCCAGCAGCCTGCGTGCGGGAGTTGGTCAGCCCCAGCATTTT. Translated, it gives CASSLRAGVGQPQHF. The full variable domain, its missing parts supplied by reference TRBV28 and TRBJ1-5, is DVKVTQSSRYLVKRTGEKVFLECVQDMDHENMFWYRQDPGLGLRLIYFSYDVKMKEKGDIPEGYSVSREKKERFSLILESASTNQTSMYLCASSLRAGVGQPQHFGDGTRLSIL.

The chain has TRBV5-1 and TRBJ1-1; 9 bases are a match to TRBD1. The CDR3 is 17 residues long. The germline CDR1 and CDR2 sequences are SGHRS and YFSETQ. V lost 6 bases to trimming and J lost 1 base; unmatched junction nucleotides: 13. The CDR3 coding sequence is TGCGCCAGCAACCAAAGACCAGAGGGACAGGGGAACACTGAAGCTTTCTTT. This codes for CASNQRPEGQGNTEAFF.

This rearrangement joins TRBV27 to TRBJ2-7, with D maybe TRBD1 (6 bases). The V gene's germline CDR1 is MNHEY and CDR2 SMNVEV (reference sequence). Deletions cut 6 bases from V and 5 bases from J, with 20 bases between. This CDR3 comprises 15 residues. Written as DNA, the CDR3 is TGTGCCAGCAGCTTAGGGACACAAGGACGTAACGAGCAGTACTTC. Amino acids: CASSLGTQGRNEQYF.

Written as DNA, the CDR3 is TGTGCCTGGAGTGTAAGGGAGGTTCAGCCCCAGCATTTT. It is translated as CAWSVREVQPQHF. The V call is TRBV30, the J call TRBJ1-5; no definite D call. The CDR3 runs to 13 residues. The V end lost 0 bases, the J end lost 6 bases, and 9 bases lay between the germline ends. Germline CDR1 GTSNPN, CDR2 SVGIG (reference sequence).

This chain joins TRBV7-8 and TRBJ1-2; 7 bases match TRBD1. Per the germline V gene, CDR1 is SGHVS and CDR2 is FQNEAQ. Unmatched junction bases numbered 8, after V lost 1 base and J lost 9 bases. CDR3 length equals 14 residues. CDR3 DNA sequence: TGTGCCAGCAGCTTAGAGAGGGGGCGTTACAGCTACACCTTC. It encodes CASSLERGRYSYTF.

This clone was seen a handful of times. V gene TRBV19 combines with J gene TRBJ2-2; a weak D match, TRBD1 (6 bases). The V and J ends lost 6 bases and 1 base respectively, with 12 bases between them. The germline V gene has CDR1 LNHDA and CDR2 SQIVND (reference sequence). This CDR3 has 15 residues. Written as DNA, the CDR3 is TGTGCCAGTAGAAGGGGGACACAGAACACCGGGGAGCTGTTTTTT. Encoded protein: CASRRGTQNTGELFF.

In this sample, this clone turned up once. This chain links TRBV27 with TRBJ1-2, with 9 bases identical to TRBD1. CDR1 is MNHEY and CDR2 is SMNVEV in the germline V gene (reference sequence). This CDR3 spans 14 amino acids. After removal of 5 bases from V and 8 bases from J, the junction contained 9 bases not matched to a gene. The CDR3 nucleotides read TGTGCCAGCAGTCCGTCACAGGGGGCTTGGGGCTACACCTTC. Protein: CASSPSQGAWGYTF.

This chain uses TRBV9 with TRBJ2-2; the match to TRBD2 covers 7 bases. In germline, CDR1 is SGDLS, CDR2 YYNGEE. The V and J ends lost 3 bases and 7 bases, in that order; junction bases with no gene match: 12. CDR3 length: 16 residues. CDR3 region: CASSASGRERVGELFF. The CDR3 DNA reads TGTGCCAGCAGCGCGAGTGGGAGGGAACGGGTCGGGGAGCTGTTTTTT.

This rearrangement joins TRBV5-1 to TRBJ2-7; perhaps TRBD1 as D (7 bases). V lost 4 bases and J 1 base, leaving 12 bases between the germline ends. CDR3 length: 14 residues. Germline V CDR1 and CDR2: SGHRS, YFSETQ. DNA of the CDR3: TGCGCCAGCAGCGTGACAGGGACTTCCTACGAGCAGTACTTC. Residues: CASSVTGTSYEQYF.